A single sample is the source of the 28 T cell receptor beta chains below, sequenced in a study of T cells after yellow fever vaccination. MiXCR, applied by TCRdb to the 5' RACE reads, yields one record per CDR3 protein. The data contain 300,000 to 350,000 distinct CDR3 sequences, 4% of them singletons. The sequencing used PBMCs, collected 5 days after the yellow fever booster vaccination. These receptors were collected from a young man who received the YFV17D yellow fever vaccine.

The CDR3 DNA is TGCGCCAGCAGCGAGAAAGGGGGCGCCGGCGCTGAAGCTTTCTTT. Translating gives CASSEKGGAGAEAFF. The V gene is TRBV5-1, the J gene TRBJ1-1, with 7 bases lining up with TRBD1. CDR3 length: 15 residues. Germline trimming cut 4 bases from V and 6 bases from J; bases unmatched to any gene: 12. The germline V gene encodes CDR1 SGHRS and CDR2 YFSETQ.

The chain employs TRBV20-1 and TRBJ1-2, with D maybe TRBD1 (5 bases). The V end lost 6 bases, the J end lost 6 bases, and 14 bases lay between the germline ends. Per germline, CDR1 DFQATT and CDR2 SNEGSKA (reference sequence). This CDR3 has 12 amino acids. This CDR3 is CSARSRDDGYTF. The DNA of the CDR3 is TGCAGTGCCAGGTCAAGGGACGATGGCTACACCTTC.

This clonotype was detected a few times. The V and J genes are TRBV27 and TRBJ2-7; 7 bases match TRBD1. The CDR3 length is 14 residues. With 5 bases clipped from V and 1 base from J, the junction kept 5 bases outside the gene matches. CDR1 is MNHEY, CDR2 SMNVEV, per germline (reference sequence). The CDR3 DNA follows: TGTGCCAGCAGTCTCGACAGGGATTCCTACGAGCAGTACGTC. Its translation: CASSLDRDSYEQYV.

This rearrangement joins TRBV11-2 to TRBJ2-5; D not resolved. The CDR3 length is 11 residues. Germline loops: CDR1 SGHAT, CDR2 FQNNGV. The germline V and J ends were trimmed by 5 bases and 7 bases, with 8 bases remaining between them. CDR3 coding DNA: TGTGCCAGCAGCGCCCGATGGACCCAGTACTTC. Protein: CASSARWTQYF.

This clonotype appeared many times. The V call is TRBV10-3, the J call TRBJ2-2; 7 bases are a match to TRBD1. CDR1 is ENHRY and CDR2 is SYGVKD in the germline V gene. This CDR3 has 15 residues. V was pared by 7 bases and J by 2 bases, with 7 bases of the junction left unmatched. CDR3 in DNA: TGTGCCATCACTCCGGGACAGCATAACACCGGGGAGCTGTTTTTT. It yields the protein CAITPGQHNTGELFF.

The V gene is TRBV6-2 or TRBV6-3, the J gene TRBJ2-7; TRBD1 or TRBD2 may be the D gene (5 bases each). Trimming removed 2 bases at V and 2 bases at J, with 16 bases between. Looked up from germline, CDR1 is MNHEY and CDR2 is SVGEGT. The CDR3 sequence is 16 residues long. CDR3 bases: TGTGCCAGCAGTTACGGGGGATGGCCAAAGACCTACGAGCAGTACTTC. Residues: CASSYGGWPKTYEQYF.

V gene TRBV20-1 combines with J gene TRBJ1-6; the match to TRBD1 covers 8 bases. Losses at the gene ends were 6 bases for V and 7 bases for J; bases not matched to a gene: 8. This CDR3 has 14 amino acids. Germline V CDR1 and CDR2: DFQATT, SNEGSKA (reference sequence). The CDR3 region has the DNA TGCAGTGCCGGGACAGGACGGGAAAATTCACCCCTCCACTTT. It encodes CSAGTGRENSPLHF.

The V and J genes are TRBV6-2 or TRBV6-3 and TRBJ2-7; no reliable D call. The CDR3 is 11 residues long. Germline-derived CDR1 and CDR2 are MNHEY and SVGEGT. V gave up 6 bases and J gave up 6 bases, with 9 bases separating them. The CDR3 is CASRTGVEQYF. In DNA form, the CDR3 reads TGTGCCAGCAGGACCGGAGTCGAGCAGTACTTC.

This clonotype came up many times. The V call is TRBV5-1, the J call TRBJ2-1; the match to TRBD2 covers 10 bases. V was pared by 4 bases and J by 2 bases, with 3 bases of the junction left unmatched. Germline loops: CDR1 SGHRS, CDR2 YFSETQ. The CDR3 spans 15 residues. The CDR3 DNA reads as TGCGCCAGCAGCGCTAGCGGGGGCACCTACAATGAGCAGTTCTTC. Translation gives CASSASGGTYNEQFF. The full variable domain, in which reference TRBV5-1 and TRBJ2-1 provide the parts outside the CDR3, is KAGVTQTPRYLIKTRGQQVTLSCSPISGHRSVSWYQQTPGQGLQFLFEYFSETQRNKGNFPGRFSGRQFSNSRSEMNVSTLELGDSALYLCASSASGGTYNEQFFGPGTRLTVL.

This clonotype was seen only a few times. The chain recombines TRBV5-1 with TRBJ2-1, with 9 bases fitting TRBD2. CDR1 SGHRS and CDR2 YFSETQ come from the germline V gene. J was trimmed by 3 bases and V by 4 bases; bases with no gene match: 8. The CDR3 runs 16 residues. The CDR3 DNA sequence: TGCGCCAGCAGCCTTAGCCCAGCGGGGGGCTACAATGAGCAGTTCTTC. Protein product: CASSLSPAGGYNEQFF.

The chain employs TRBV6-2 or TRBV6-3 and TRBJ2-6, with D hard to call. This CDR3 comprises 15 residues. Germline CDR1 is MNHEY and CDR2 is SVGEGT. V was pared by 6 bases and J by 0 bases, with 9 bases between. The CDR3 sequence: CASRKVLSGANVLTF. The CDR3 DNA reads as TGTGCCAGCAGAAAAGTCCTCTCTGGGGCCAACGTCCTGACTTTC.

In this sample, this clonotype turned up many times. The genes are TRBV9 and TRBJ1-6; 8 nucleotides line up with TRBD1. Trimming cost V 4 bases and J 6 bases; bases outside gene matches: 6. Germline lookup yields CDR1 SGDLS and CDR2 YYNGEE. This CDR3 has 15 amino acids. The DNA for the CDR3 is TGTGCCAGCAGCCCCCGGGACAGGATTAATTCACCCCTCCACTTT. Protein sequence: CASSPRDRINSPLHF.

In its sample, this clonotype was seen a few times. The chain links TRBV29-1 to TRBJ1-5; 7 nucleotides line up with TRBD1. CDR3 length equals 13 residues. J lost 5 bases, V lost 5 bases, and 6 bases had no gene match. The V gene's germline CDR1 is SQVTM and CDR2 ANQGSEA. CDR3 residues: CSVRGGEDQPQHF. The CDR3 DNA reads TGCAGCGTTAGAGGGGGCGAGGATCAGCCCCAGCATTTT.

This chain uses TRBV10-3 with TRBJ1-5, with D possibly being TRBD1 (5 bases). V was shortened by 2 bases and J by 2 bases, with 10 bases between the two germline ends. The CDR3 sequence is 15 residues long. The germline CDR1 and CDR2 sequences are ENHRY and SYGVKD. CDR3 sequence reads: CAISEQGLGNQPQHF. The DNA for the CDR3 is TGTGCCATCAGTGAGCAGGGTCTAGGCAATCAGCCCCAGCATTTT.

V usage is TRBV7-6 and J usage is TRBJ2-7, with TRBD2 identical over 16 bases. Germline-derived CDR1 and CDR2 are SGHVS and FNYEAQ. The CDR3 consists of 18 residues. Losses at the gene ends were 1 base for V and 7 bases for J; bases not matched to a gene: 10. The CDR3 loop reads CASSLEPGTSGGAGEQYF. CDR3 nucleotide sequence: TGTGCCAGCAGCTTAGAACCCGGGACTAGCGGGGGGGCTGGAGAGCAGTACTTC.

The chain carries TRBV29-1 and TRBJ1-2; D gene unclear. V shed 3 bases and J shed 4 bases, with 9 bases lying between them. The CDR3 is 12 residues long. The germline V gene has CDR1 SQVTM and CDR2 ANQGSEA. CDR3 in amino acids: CSVDPSSYGYTF. CDR3 nucleotide sequence: TGCAGCGTTGACCCCAGCAGCTATGGCTACACCTTC.

The chain has TRBV20-1 and TRBJ1-2; D unresolved. V lost 5 bases to trimming and J lost 2 bases, with 15 bases between them. This CDR3 region has 14 residues. Germline loops: CDR1 DFQATT, CDR2 SNEGSKA (reference sequence). The CDR3 DNA is TGCAGTGCTCCCCTGGCGGGGAGGAACTATGGCTACACCTTC. This gives the protein CSAPLAGRNYGYTF.

This clonotype has a count of ten or more. The chain combines TRBV5-6 with TRBJ2-1, with D perhaps matching TRBD2 (6 bases). Per the germline V gene, CDR1 is SGHDT and CDR2 is YYEEEE. This CDR3 comprises 15 residues. Trimming took off 0 bases at V and 8 bases at J, with 15 bases between the two ends. This CDR3 is CASSLVRGNSYEQFF. CDR3 nucleotide sequence: TGTGCCAGCAGCTTGGTCCGGGGGAACAGCTATGAGCAGTTCTTC.

The rearrangement uses TRBV12-3 or TRBV12-4 and TRBJ2-3; 9 bases map to TRBD2. V shed 0 bases and J 5 bases; nucleotides not matched to a gene: 9. The CDR3 is 17 residues long. This chain's CDR3 is CASSLALSGGREDTQYF. The CDR3 DNA is TGTGCCAGCAGTTTAGCGCTAAGCGGGGGGCGTGAAGATACGCAGTATTTT.

The chain combines TRBV2 with TRBJ1-6; D unresolved. Germline V CDR1 and CDR2: SNHLY, FYNNEI. With 7 bases removed from V and 0 bases from J, the gap between germline ends came to 10 bases. There are 15 residues in the CDR3. CDR3 protein: CASTKESSYNSPLHF. The CDR3 DNA sequence: TGTGCCAGCACTAAGGAGAGCTCCTATAATTCACCCCTCCACTTT.

The genes are TRBV20-1 and TRBJ2-3; TRBD2 matches 8 bases. The CDR3 covers 18 residues. The J segment lost 3 bases and the V segment lost 4 bases, leaving 18 bases of the junction unmatched. From germline, CDR1 is DFQATT and CDR2 SNEGSKA (reference sequence). The CDR3 loop is CSATPEGRGVGGTDTQYF. The CDR3 bases are TGCAGTGCTACCCCCGAGGGGCGGGGGGTCGGGGGGACAGATACGCAGTATTTT.

The chain carries TRBV6-2 or TRBV6-3 and TRBJ2-7; D not resolved. The CDR3 runs to 13 residues. Trimming removed 6 bases from V and 0 bases from J, with 9 bases in between. CDR1 MNHEY and CDR2 SVGEGT come from the germline V gene. CDR3 DNA sequence: TGTGCCAGCAGGGGCCCGGTCTCCTACGAGCAGTACGTC. Encoded protein: CASRGPVSYEQYV.

This clonotype was counted only a few times. This chain joins TRBV27 and TRBJ2-3; 12 bases agree with TRBD2. Trimming took 3 bases from V and 1 from J; bases not matched to a gene: 8. The CDR3 runs 18 residues. In germline, CDR1 is MNHEY, CDR2 SMNVEV (reference sequence). The CDR3 protein is CASSFLAGGPDRTDTQYF. The CDR3 DNA sequence: TGTGCCAGCAGTTTCCTAGCGGGGGGGCCGGATCGCACAGATACGCAGTATTTT.

This clonotype was picked up many times. The chain carries TRBV6-5 and TRBJ2-4, with D possibly being TRBD2 (6 bases). The germline V gene encodes CDR1 MNHEY and CDR2 SVGAGI. This CDR3 spans 15 amino acids. The V gene lost 6 bases and the J gene lost 7 bases, with 19 bases spanning the gap. The CDR3 here is CASRPMGGRENIQYF. The CDR3 bases are TGTGCCAGCAGGCCGATGGGGGGTAGGGAGAACATTCAGTACTTC.

This clonotype has a handful of counts. The rearrangement uses TRBV5-1 and TRBJ1-1; 7 bases line up with TRBD1. The CDR3 has 15 amino acids. The germline CDR1 and CDR2 sequences are SGHRS and YFSETQ. Germline trimming cut 2 bases from V and 4 bases from J; bases unmatched to any gene: 8. CDR3 nucleotide sequence: TGCGCCAGCAGCTTAATGACAGGGAGGAGCACTGAAGCTTTCTTT. Its protein product is CASSLMTGRSTEAFF.

The genes are TRBV20-1 and TRBJ1-1, with D perhaps matching TRBD1 (6 bases). CDR1 is DFQATT, CDR2 SNEGSKA, per germline (reference sequence). The CDR3 loop spans 12 amino acids. V gave up 7 bases and J gave up 7 bases, with 16 bases separating them. CDR3 nucleotides: TGCAGTGGAGCCGGTCAGGGGATTGAAGCTTTCTTT. It specifies CSGAGQGIEAFF.

The rearrangement joins TRBV20-1 to TRBJ1-5; unclear D gene. Germline V gene data show CDR1 as DFQATT and CDR2 as SNEGSKA (reference sequence). The CDR3 sequence is 14 residues long. The CDR3 sequence is CSRAGRVGNQPQHF. The CDR3 DNA reads TGCAGCAGAGCGGGGAGGGTAGGCAATCAGCCCCAGCATTTT.

This clonotype was observed a few times. The V gene is TRBV15, the J gene TRBJ2-5; 12 bases line up with TRBD2. J gave up 1 base and V 5 bases, and 5 bases lay outside the gene matches. CDR3 length equals 16 residues. The germline V gene encodes CDR1 LNHNV and CDR2 YYDKDF (reference sequence). Here the CDR3 DNA reads TGTGCCACCAGCCAGAAACTAGCGGGGGGCCAAGAGACCCAGTACTTC. It is translated as CATSQKLAGGQETQYF. The full variable domain, its missing parts supplied by reference TRBV15 and TRBJ2-5, is DAMVIQNPRYQVTQFGKPVTLSCSQTLNHNVMYWYQQKSSQAPKLLFHYYDKDFNNEADTPDNFQSRRPNTSFCFLDIRSPGLGDTAMYLCATSQKLAGGQETQYFGPGTRLLVL.